Below, 15 T cell receptor beta chains from the same sample are listed, as sequenced in a study of response to subunit inactivated influenza vaccine. TCRdb reanalysed the RT-PCR reads using MiXCR and keeps one entry per CDR3 protein. The sample lists roughly 700,000 distinct CDR3 sequences, about a sixth seen once, with around a tenth in the top ten. This specimen was PBMCs from blood, taken about 11 days after vaccination. The origin of the receptors is a man between 50 and 59 years old who received an inactivated influenza vaccine.

This clonotype was found a few times. V is TRBV10-3 and J is TRBJ2-3; D gene ambiguous. Germline V gene sequence: CDR1 ENHRY, CDR2 SYGVKD. The CDR3 sequence is 13 residues long. V lost 4 bases to trimming and J lost 6 bases, with 11 bases between them. CDR3 bases: TGTGCCATCAGTGTAGGGTTGGAGGATACGCAGTATTTT. This codes for CAISVGLEDTQYF.

This clonotype has just one count. CDR3 region: CATSRDFQGRLYYEQYF. Written as DNA, the CDR3 is TGTGCCACCAGCCGGGATTTTCAGGGGCGCCTCTACTACGAGCAGTACTTC. The rearrangement links TRBV15 to TRBJ2-7; possible D gene TRBD1, 6 bases. Trimming left V 5 bases short and J 3 bases short, with 23 bases between. The CDR3 has 17 residues. Germline values: CDR1 LNHNV, CDR2 YYDKDF (reference sequence).

Only one count was recorded for this clonotype. The V call is TRBV6-2 or TRBV6-3, the J call TRBJ2-1; D is tentatively TRBD1 or TRBD2 (6 bases each). The CDR3 sequence is 15 residues long. Per the germline V gene, CDR1 is MNHEY and CDR2 is SVGEGT. V was pared by 2 bases and J by 3 bases, with 11 bases between. Here the CDR3 reads CASSYRRGFYNEQFF. In nucleotides, the CDR3 is TGTGCCAGCAGTTACAGGAGGGGGTTCTACAATGAGCAGTTCTTC.

The CDR3 sequence is CASSDGGGADTQYF. Written as DNA, the CDR3 is TGTGCCAGCAGTGACGGGGGGGGAGCAGATACGCAGTATTTT. The chain joins TRBV7-9 to TRBJ2-3; 8 bases match TRBD2. The trim removed 6 bases at V and 4 bases at J, leaving 6 bases unmatched. This CDR3 is built from 14 residues. Per the germline V gene, CDR1 is SEHNR and CDR2 is FQNEAQ (reference sequence).

CDR3 protein: CASSYAGDLYGYTF. The CDR3 DNA follows: TGTGCCAGCAGTTACGCAGGGGACCTCTATGGCTACACCTTC. V gene TRBV6-5 combines with J gene TRBJ1-2; D might be TRBD1 (6 bases). Germline V lookup: CDR1 MNHEY, CDR2 SVGAGI. The germline V and J ends were trimmed by 2 bases and 4 bases, with 11 bases remaining between them. This CDR3 is built from 14 residues.

In its sample, this clonotype was seen a few times. The chain has TRBV29-1 and TRBJ2-3, with TRBD2 identical over 7 bases. Germline V lookup: CDR1 SQVTM, CDR2 ANQGSEA. Unmatched junction bases numbered 9, after V lost 6 bases and J lost 0 bases. CDR3 size: 15 residues. CDR3 region: CSVCLAGRSTDTQYF. The CDR3 region has the DNA TGCAGCGTCTGTCTAGCCGGGAGGAGCACAGATACGCAGTATTTT.

This clonotype was detected many times. The chain is built from TRBV12-3 or TRBV12-4 and TRBJ2-4; D not resolved. The CDR3 extends over 14 amino acids. V shed 4 bases and J shed 0 bases, with 7 bases lying between them. The CDR3 bases are TGTGCCAGCAGTTCGGATCTAGCCAAAAACATTCAGTACTTC. It codes for CASSSDLAKNIQYF.

The chain links TRBV20-1 to TRBJ2-1, with 8 bases fitting TRBD2. The length of the CDR3 is 12 residues. Unmatched junction bases numbered 6, after V lost 0 bases and J lost 14 bases. Germline values: CDR1 DFQATT, CDR2 SNEGSKA (reference sequence). CDR3 protein: CSAREGSGIEFF. The CDR3 DNA follows: TGCAGTGCTAGAGAAGGTAGCGGGATTGAGTTCTTC.

This clonotype has only a few counts. This sequence joins TRBV20-1 and TRBJ1-2; 7 nucleotides match TRBD1. Germline V gene data show CDR1 as DFQATT and CDR2 as SNEGSKA (reference sequence). CDR3 size: 14 residues. Trimming removed 5 bases from V and 7 bases from J; junction bases left unmatched: 13. This chain's CDR3 is CSASRTGTGVGYTF. In nucleotides, the CDR3 is TGCAGTGCTTCCCGAACGGGAACAGGGGTTGGCTACACCTTC.

There are a few counts of this clonotype. V is TRBV6-1 and J is TRBJ1-1; no definite D call. V lost 8 bases and J 0 bases, leaving 16 bases between the germline ends. Germline V gives CDR1 MNHNS, CDR2 SASEGT. The CDR3 is 15 amino acids. CDR3 amino acids: CASGETQTMNTEAFF. In nucleotides, the CDR3 is TGTGCCAGCGGGGAGACGCAAACCATGAACACTGAAGCTTTCTTT.

This chain connects TRBV5-1 to TRBJ2-7, with D possibly being TRBD1 or TRBD2 (5 bases each). The CDR3 is made up of 13 amino acids. The germline V gene has CDR1 SGHRS and CDR2 YFSETQ. V lost 4 bases and J lost 3, with 11 bases in between. The CDR3 DNA is TGCGCCAGCAGCGCCGGGACGGTCTACGAGCAGTACTTC. Translated: CASSAGTVYEQYF.

The V call is TRBV7-2, the J call TRBJ2-7; 7 nucleotides line up with TRBD2. Germline trimming cut 5 bases from V and 1 base from J; bases unmatched to any gene: 8. The CDR3 sequence is 15 residues long. The germline CDR1 and CDR2 sequences are SGHTA and FQGNSA. CDR3 amino acids: CASSRGGSGSYEQYF. Here the CDR3 DNA reads TGTGCCAGCAGCCGCGGCGGGAGCGGGTCCTACGAGCAGTACTTC.

This clonotype came up a few times. V is TRBV12-3 or TRBV12-4 and J is TRBJ1-2, with a weak D call TRBD1 (5 bases). This CDR3 is 14 amino acids long. V was trimmed by 5 bases and J by 6 bases, leaving 16 bases between them. CDR3 sequence: CASSPSTGGNGYTF. CDR3 DNA sequence: TGTGCCAGCAGTCCCTCGACCGGGGGGAATGGCTACACCTTC.

The chain combines TRBV11-2 with TRBJ1-4, with no clear D. V lost 0 bases to trimming and J lost 4 bases, with 6 bases between them. CDR1 is SGHAT, CDR2 FQNNGV, per germline. The CDR3 loop spans 14 amino acids. The CDR3, as DNA: TGTGCCAGCAGCTTAGACAGACATAATGAAAAACTGTTTTTT. Its translation: CASSLDRHNEKLFF.

This clonotype showed up many times. The V and J genes are TRBV7-9 and TRBJ2-1, with 9 bases aligning to TRBD2. Germline V gene data show CDR1 as SEHNR and CDR2 as FQNEAQ (reference sequence). This CDR3 is 16 amino acids long. V gave up 5 bases and J gave up 4 bases; unmatched junction bases: 9. DNA of the CDR3: TGTGCCAGCAGCGCCAAGACTAGCGGAGCATACAATGAGCAGTTCTTC. This translates into CASSAKTSGAYNEQFF.